This TCR beta chain emerged from a study of blood T cell repertoires in COVID-19. Study-level information: PBMCs, B-cell-depleted T cells, or T cells were the source of the cDNA or gDNA that made up the material.

Germline CDR1 KGHDR, CDR2 SFDVKD. This CDR3 comprises 16 residues. The V end was cut by 7 bases, the J end by 3 bases, with 18 bases between. Participants reported their clinical history, and cohort assignment relied on those reports. Sequencing was performed with immunoSEQ multiplex PCR; in TCRdb, only in-frame clones are kept and a portion is missing. The repertoire consists of some 460,000 clones, with nearly 90% occurring once and the leading ten covering roughly 1.9%. Sequenced: PBMCs or T cells enriched from blood (not recorded which). This receptor was obtained from a young woman with acute COVID-19. The rearrangement links TRBV24-1 to TRBJ2-1; D possibly corresponds to TRBD2 (7 bases). The CDR3 protein is CATREGGGQNYNEQFF. The CDR3, as DNA: TGTGCCACCAGGGAGGGAGGGGGTCAAAACTACAATGAGCAGTTCTTC.